One and the same sample provided the 28 T cell receptor beta chains below, sequenced in a study of CD8+ T cells in alopecia areata. The sequencing template was cDNA reverse transcribed from extracted RNA. Generated by immunoSEQ multiplex PCR, the TCRdb table keeps only in-frame clones and is missing some. This sample yields over 150,000 clones, of which over 50% are seen a single time; around 15% belongs to the top ten. The sample was CD4+ T cells sorted from blood, taken at week 0. The receptors were sampled from a human donor with alopecia areata.

The genes are TRBV13 and TRBJ2-7; D is unclear. The CDR3 is 11 residues long. V lost 4 bases, J lost 2 bases, and 3 bases lay in between. The germline gives CDR1 PRHDT, CDR2 FYEKMQ (reference sequence). The CDR3 spells CASSSAYEQYF. The DNA of the CDR3 is TGTGCCAGCAGCTCCGCCTACGAGCAGTACTTC.

The CDR3 sequence: CASSLQGYGYTF. DNA for the CDR3: TGTGCCAGCAGCCTACAGGGCTATGGCTACACCTTC. The chain employs TRBV27 and TRBJ1-2; possible D gene TRBD1, 6 bases. This CDR3 spans 12 amino acids. Germline-derived CDR1 and CDR2 are MNHEY and SMNVEV (reference sequence). The ends were cut back, 6 bases at V and 4 bases at J, with 9 bases in the middle.

In its sample, this clone was seen a few times. The V call is TRBV14, the J call TRBJ2-5; D is possibly TRBD2 (6 bases). Trimming cost V 1 base and J 2 bases, with 11 bases left between them. Germline values: CDR1 SGHDN, CDR2 FVKESK. The CDR3 consists of 15 residues. CDR3 in DNA: TGTGCCAGCAGCCAAGGAGGGAGGTTACAAGAGACCCAGTACTTC. Encoded protein: CASSQGGRLQETQYF.

As DNA, the CDR3 is TGTGCCTGGACCAGGGGGGCAGGGGGCCGAGTTGCGAATTCACCCCTCCACTTT. It yields the protein CAWTRGAGGRVANSPLHF. The V call is TRBV30, the J call TRBJ1-6, with TRBD1 identical over 8 bases. The CDR3 totals 18 residues. CDR1 is GTSNPN and CDR2 is SVGIG in the germline V gene (reference sequence). V lost 4 bases, J lost 7 bases, and 18 bases stayed unmatched.

This chain joins TRBV6-9 and TRBJ1-2, with D unresolved. Germline values: CDR1 MNHGY, CDR2 SVAAGI. This CDR3 contains 9 residues. Trimming took 4 bases from V and 7 from J, leaving 1 base between them. The CDR3 DNA is TGTGCCAGCAGTTCTGGCTACACCTTC. It encodes CASSSGYTF.

The chain has TRBV6-6 and TRBJ2-5; D gene ambiguous. The CDR3 sequence is 13 residues long. CDR1 is MNHNY and CDR2 is SVGAGI in the germline V gene (reference sequence). V lost 0 bases and J lost 5, with 7 bases in between. CDR3 DNA: TGTGCCAGCAGTTACTCGAGTTGGGAGACCCAGTACTTC. It encodes CASSYSSWETQYF.

This clone was found a few times. The chain is built from TRBV18 and TRBJ1-2, with D unresolved. Germline values: CDR1 KGHSH, CDR2 LQKENI. This CDR3 has 14 amino acids. Deletions cut 2 bases from V and 2 bases from J, with 9 bases between. The CDR3 DNA reads TGTGCCAGCTCACCAAGAAATCGAAACTATGGCTACACCTTC. Translating gives CASSPRNRNYGYTF.

This chain uses TRBV5-1 with TRBJ1-2, with 11 nucleotides matching TRBD1. The length of the CDR3 is 15 residues. The germline V gene has CDR1 SGHRS and CDR2 YFSETQ. The junction had 6 bases not matched to a gene; V was cut back by 4 bases and J by 4 bases. Here the CDR3 DNA reads TGCGCCAGCAGCATCGGACAGGGGGCAGGCTATGGCTACACCTTC. The encoded protein is CASSIGQGAGYGYTF.

This clone was recorded only once. V usage is TRBV2 and J usage is TRBJ1-3, with D unclear. The CDR3 spans 18 residues. Trimming shortened V by 6 bases and J by 0 bases, and 21 bases separated the two germline ends. Germline CDR1 reads SNHLY; CDR2 reads FYNNEI. DNA of the CDR3: TGTGCCAGCAGAGCTTTTTCGTATCCGACGGGCTCTGGAAACACCATATATTTT. Protein: CASRAFSYPTGSGNTIYF.

This chain links TRBV23-1 with TRBJ1-2, with D perhaps matching TRBD1 (6 bases). Being an ORF, TRBV23-1 has a function that is uncertain. The CDR3 is made up of 19 amino acids. V lost 2 bases to trimming and J lost 3 bases, with 25 bases between them. The CDR3 here is CASSQIQWGGGTSHYGYTF. In nucleotides, the CDR3 is TGCGCCAGCAGTCAAATTCAGTGGGGAGGGGGGACTTCACACTATGGCTACACCTTC.

This clone was detected only a few times. This chain connects TRBV4-2 to TRBJ1-2; D is uncertain. The germline CDR1 and CDR2 sequences are LGHNA and YNFKEQ. The CDR3 totals 15 residues. V lost 0 bases, J lost 5 bases, and 13 bases lay in between. The CDR3 is CASSQEAAGRYGYTF. CDR3 in DNA: TGTGCCAGCAGCCAAGAAGCGGCGGGGAGATATGGCTACACCTTC.

About this clone: With a far larger clone one base away, a read error is the likely cause. The chain has TRBV5-4 and TRBJ2-2; no clear D gene. The CDR3 extends over 13 amino acids. Trimming shortened V by 0 bases and J by 0 bases, and 0 bases separated the two germline ends. The V gene's germline CDR1 is SGHNT and CDR2 YYREEE (reference sequence). CDR3 sequence (DNA): TGTGCCAGCAGCTTGGCGAACACCGGGGAGCTGTTTTTT. It encodes CASSLANTGELFF.

The genes are TRBV29-1 and TRBJ1-2, with a tentative D call TRBD1 (6 bases). Per germline, CDR1 SQVTM and CDR2 ANQGSEA. V lost 7 bases and J lost 9, with 18 bases in between. CDR3 length: 12 residues. This CDR3 reads CSAQDRTSSYTF. CDR3 sequence (DNA): TGCAGCGCCCAGGACAGAACATCAAGCTACACCTTC.

The rearrangement joins TRBV5-1 to TRBJ1-3, with D perhaps TRBD1 (5 bases). CDR1 and CDR2 from the germline V gene are SGHRS and YFSETQ. The CDR3 runs 13 residues. Trimming took 7 bases from V and 0 from J, leaving 8 bases between them. The CDR3 nucleotides read TGCGCCAGCCGTAGGGGCTCTGGAAACACCATATATTTT. Its translation is CASRRGSGNTIYF.

This clone was observed a few times. The chain uses TRBV5-1 and TRBJ1-6; 8 bases agree with TRBD1. There are 15 residues in the CDR3. CDR1 and CDR2 from the germline V gene are SGHRS and YFSETQ. With V trimmed by 4 bases and J by 5 bases, 5 bases remained unmatched. DNA for the CDR3: TGCGCCAGCAGCACTGGACAGGGTGATAATTCACCCCTCCACTTT. This translates into CASSTGQGDNSPLHF.

The rearrangement uses TRBV29-1 and TRBJ1-2; 9 positions match TRBD1. CDR3 length equals 13 residues. Germline CDR1 SQVTM, CDR2 ANQGSEA. V lost 6 bases to trimming and J lost 6 bases; unmatched junction nucleotides: 8. The chain's CDR3 is CSVPTGGGDGYTF. Here the CDR3 DNA reads TGCAGCGTCCCTACAGGGGGCGGGGATGGCTACACCTTC.

The chain combines TRBV30 with TRBJ2-7, with D hard to call. CDR1 is GTSNPN and CDR2 is SVGIG in the germline V gene (reference sequence). The CDR3 spans 10 residues. V was pared by 1 base and J by 9 bases, with 7 bases between. The CDR3 nucleotides are TGTGCCTGGAGTGGGACGAGGCAGTACTTC. Translation gives CAWSGTRQYF.

Only a few counts were recorded for this clone. The chain is built from TRBV5-6 and TRBJ2-6; TRBD1 matches 8 bases. Trimming removed 4 bases from V and 0 bases from J; junction bases left unmatched: 6. This CDR3 has 17 amino acids. Germline loops: CDR1 SGHDT, CDR2 YYEEEE. DNA of the CDR3: TGTGCCAGCAGCACGACAGGGGTATTCTCTGGGGCCAACGTCCTGACTTTC. This codes for CASSTTGVFSGANVLTF.

The rearrangement joins TRBV25-1 to TRBJ1-2, with no clear D. Trimming cost V 4 bases and J 9 bases, with 9 bases left between them. The germline V gene encodes CDR1 MGHDK and CDR2 SYGVNS. CDR3 length: 11 amino acids. CDR3 DNA: TGTGCCAGCAGTGGTGTCAGCAGCTACACCTTC. It translates to CASSGVSSYTF.

This chain connects TRBV7-7 to TRBJ1-5, with D uncertain. In germline, CDR1 is SSHAT, CDR2 FNYEAQ (reference sequence). Trimming cost V 3 bases and J 5 bases, with 20 bases left between them. The CDR3 is 17 residues long. CDR3 bases: TGTGCCAGCAGCTTTTCCCGATATCTCAACAAGGATCAGCCCCAGCATTTT. Encoded protein: CASSFSRYLNKDQPQHF.

The chain uses TRBV30 and TRBJ1-1, with 7 positions matching TRBD1. This CDR3 spans 14 amino acids. Germline CDR1 reads GTSNPN; CDR2 reads SVGIG (reference sequence). V lost 2 bases and J lost 4; bases outside the gene matches: 7. The chain's CDR3 is CAWSYLGGSTEAFF. CDR3 bases: TGTGCCTGGAGTTACTTAGGGGGCTCCACTGAAGCTTTCTTT. Full variable domain (outside the CDR3, taken from reference TRBV30 and TRBJ1-1): SQTIHQWPATLVQPVGSPLSLECTVEGTSNPNLYWYRQAAGRGLQLLFYSVGIGQISSEVPQNLSASRPQDRQFILSSKKLLLSDSGFYLCAWSYLGGSTEAFFGQGTRLTVV.

The chain is built from TRBV30 and TRBJ1-3, with 7 bases matching TRBD1. Germline values: CDR1 GTSNPN, CDR2 SVGIG (reference sequence). The CDR3 spans 16 residues. CDR3 amino acids: CASTLPRGYSGNTIYF. As DNA, the CDR3 is TGTGCTTCAACCTTACCCAGGGGGTACTCTGGAAACACCATATATTTT.

V gene TRBV10-3 combines with J gene TRBJ1-5; perhaps TRBD1 as D (5 bases). Between the trimmed V and J ends, which lost 6 bases and 5 bases, there was a span of 14 bases. CDR1 ENHRY and CDR2 SYGVKD come from the germline V gene. This CDR3 has 14 residues. The CDR3 DNA reads as TGTGCCATCAGCCCAGGACACACTGATCAGCCCCAGCATTTT. Translated: CAISPGHTDQPQHF.

The V call is TRBV7-9, the J call TRBJ1-6, with D hard to call. Between the trimmed V and J ends, which lost 0 bases and 17 bases, there was a span of 14 bases. Germline loops: CDR1 SEHNR, CDR2 FQNEAQ (reference sequence). This CDR3 contains 13 residues. CDR3 coding DNA: TGTGCCAGCAGCTTAGCGGGAGCGGACCCAATCCACTTT. It specifies CASSLAGADPIHF.

This chain links TRBV29-1 with TRBJ2-7; D is possibly TRBD1 or TRBD2 (6 bases each). This CDR3 has 15 residues. V dropped 6 bases and J dropped 2 bases, with 20 bases sitting between them. Germline-derived CDR1 and CDR2 are SQVTM and ANQGSEA. CDR3 sequence: CSVYLRGDYAYEQYF. CDR3 DNA: TGCAGCGTATACCTTAGGGGGGATTATGCCTACGAGCAGTACTTC.

This clone was seen just once. The J gene is TRBJ2-3, the V gene TRBV5-1, with 7 bases lining up with TRBD1. Trimming at V came to 4 bases and at J to 2 bases, leaving 10 bases not matched to a gene. In germline, CDR1 is SGHRS, CDR2 YFSETQ. The CDR3 sequence is 16 residues long. The DNA of the CDR3 is TGCGCCAGCAGCAGCTCCGGGACAGCTATCACAGATACGCAGTATTTT. This encodes CASSSSGTAITDTQYF.

This clone appeared a single time. The chain combines TRBV5-6 with TRBJ2-1; D is ambiguous. V lost 1 base and J lost 0, with 8 bases in between. CDR1 SGHDT and CDR2 YYEEEE come from the germline V gene. The CDR3 length is 15 residues. CDR3 amino acids: CASSLISSSYNEQFF. The DNA for the CDR3 is TGTGCCAGCAGCTTGATCAGTTCCTCCTACAATGAGCAGTTCTTC.

The CDR3 spells CSAVFGRGETQYF. DNA of the CDR3: TGCAGCGCCGTTTTTGGTAGGGGAGAGACCCAGTACTTC. J is TRBJ2-5 and V is TRBV29-1; D may be TRBD1 (5 bases). The CDR3 extends over 13 amino acids. The germline V gene encodes CDR1 SQVTM and CDR2 ANQGSEA. V shed 7 bases and J shed 4 bases, with 16 bases lying between them. The variable domain in full, with the rest retrieved from reference TRBV29-1 and TRBJ2-5, is SAVISQKPSRDICQRGTSLTIQCQVDSQVTMMFWYRQQPGQSLTLIATANQGSEATYESGFVIDKFPISRPNLTFSTLTVSNMSPEDSSIYLCSAVFGRGETQYFGPGTRLLVL.